The 22 T cell receptor beta chains given below trace back to one sample, sequenced in a study of T cells in Graves' hyperthyroidism and ophthalmopathy. Authors of the study amplified TCR beta CDR3 regions from RNA transcripts. The HTBI primer set drove a first-round RT-PCR of the TCR CDR3. TCRdb ran MiXCR on the multiplex PCR reads and lists one entry per CDR3 protein. The sample comprises hundreds of thousands of distinct CDR3 sequences, about 20% of which are singletons, and less than 65% rests with the top ten. The sequenced material came from blood. All receptors derive from an older woman with Graves' ophthalmopathy.

The chain has TRBV12-3 or TRBV12-4 and TRBJ2-7; TRBD2 is a possible D gene (6 bases). Trimming left V 6 bases short and J 2 bases short, with 14 bases between. The CDR3 contains 14 residues. The CDR3 is CASSPLGGTYEQYF. CDR3 bases: TGTGCCAGCAGCCCTCTGGGGGGTACCTACGAGCAGTACTTC.

The gene calls are TRBV6-2 or TRBV6-3 and TRBJ2-3; TRBD1 matches 9 bases. J gave up 5 bases and V 6 bases, and 3 bases lay outside the gene matches. CDR1 and CDR2 from the germline V gene are MNHEY and SVGEGT. The CDR3 has 13 residues. As DNA, the CDR3 is TGTGCCAGCAGAAAGACAGGGGGAGATACGCAGTATTTT. It encodes CASRKTGGDTQYF.

The table lists this clonotype with many counts. This chain connects TRBV2 to TRBJ2-5; no clear D gene. The CDR3 totals 14 residues. Per germline, CDR1 SNHLY and CDR2 FYNNEI. V was clipped by 3 bases and J by 1 base, with 9 bases between them. Here the CDR3 reads CASSDPPGQETQYF. The CDR3 DNA reads TGTGCCAGCAGTGACCCACCGGGCCAAGAGACCCAGTACTTC.

The chain recombines TRBV7-8 with TRBJ1-1; 9 nucleotides agree with TRBD1. The CDR3 is 16 residues long. V gave up 2 bases and J gave up 9 bases; unmatched junction bases: 13. Germline loops: CDR1 SGHVS, CDR2 FQNEAQ. The CDR3 loop reads CASSLRTGTGLVQAFF. The CDR3 coding sequence is TGTGCCAGCAGCTTACGTACCGGGACAGGGCTGGTTCAAGCTTTCTTT.

This clonotype has ten or more counts. The chain combines TRBV7-8 with TRBJ2-1; 8 bases match TRBD2. Losses at the gene ends were 5 bases for V and 8 bases for J; bases not matched to a gene: 11. The CDR3 length is 15 residues. Germline V CDR1 and CDR2: SGHVS, FQNEAQ. The CDR3 nucleotides read TGTGCCAGCAGCCCCTGGGGGAGCGGGAGCTATGAGCAGTTCTTC. Its protein product is CASSPWGSGSYEQFF.

This clonotype came up a few times. The rearrangement links TRBV11-2 to TRBJ2-1, with 10 nucleotides matching TRBD2. The ends lost 3 bases at V and 7 bases at J; junction bases unmatched: 6. The germline CDR1 and CDR2 sequences are SGHAT and FQNNGV. The CDR3 length is 15 residues. CDR3 in amino acids: CASSFSGRDLNEQFF. DNA of the CDR3: TGTGCCAGCAGCTTCAGCGGGAGGGATCTAAATGAGCAGTTCTTC.

This clonotype has a handful of counts. V usage is TRBV6-5 and J usage is TRBJ1-1; TRBD1 might be the D (6 bases). The germline V and J ends were trimmed by 2 bases and 3 bases, with 10 bases remaining between them. Germline CDR1 MNHEY, CDR2 SVGAGI. This CDR3 has 14 amino acids. The CDR3 loop is CASSYGTTDTEAFF. The DNA for the CDR3 is TGTGCCAGCAGTTACGGGACAACTGACACTGAAGCTTTCTTT.

There are a few counts of this clonotype. The chain employs TRBV20-1 and TRBJ2-7, with D possibly being TRBD2 (9 bases). The CDR3 extends over 15 amino acids. CDR1 is DFQATT, CDR2 SNEGSKA, per germline (reference sequence). With 4 bases removed from V and 7 bases from J, the gap between germline ends came to 23 bases. CDR3 loop: CSANSGGAAGGEQYF. The CDR3 DNA sequence: TGCAGTGCTAATTCAGGGGGCGCTGCGGGGGGGGAGCAGTACTTC.

The rearrangement links TRBV19 to TRBJ1-3; D is uncertain. This CDR3 comprises 17 residues. CDR1 and CDR2 (germline): LNHDA, SQIVND (reference sequence). V dropped 2 bases and J dropped 0 bases, with 14 bases sitting between them. The CDR3 region is CASSITPPHFSGNTIYF. The CDR3 bases are TGTGCCAGTAGTATAACGCCGCCCCACTTCTCTGGAAACACCATATATTTT.

The chain combines TRBV5-1 with TRBJ2-3; 7 bases match TRBD1. Losses at the gene ends were 4 bases for V and 4 bases for J; bases not matched to a gene: 9. The CDR3 runs 15 residues. CDR1 is SGHRS and CDR2 is YFSETQ in the germline V gene. The CDR3 DNA is TGCGCCAGCAGCCAGACAGGGTTTGCCGCAGATACGCAGTATTTT. As protein: CASSQTGFAADTQYF.

A remark on this clonotype: Given a much more abundant clone one base away, this may be a read error. The chain links TRBV12-3 or TRBV12-4 to TRBJ2-1; D might be TRBD1 (6 bases). The CDR3 is made up of 16 amino acids. With 3 bases removed from V and 0 bases from J, the gap between germline ends came to 12 bases. CDR3 coding DNA: TGTGCCAGCAGTTTGACCCCAGGGGCCTCCTACAATGAGCAGTTCTTC. Residues: CASSLTPGASYNEQFF.

This clonotype was recorded at least ten times. The chain joins TRBV3-1 to TRBJ1-1; 7 bases match TRBD1. Germline loops: CDR1 LGHDT, CDR2 YNNKEL (reference sequence). The CDR3 sequence is 15 residues long. V was pared by 1 base and J by 8 bases, with 10 bases of the junction left unmatched. The CDR3 is CASSQGDSGIAEAFF. Here the CDR3 DNA reads TGTGCCAGCAGCCAAGGGGACAGTGGTATTGCCGAAGCTTTCTTT.

The rearrangement links TRBV14 to TRBJ2-2, with TRBD2 matching over 9 bases. The CDR3 sequence is 19 residues long. From germline, CDR1 is SGHDN and CDR2 FVKESK. The J segment lost 5 bases and the V segment lost 2 bases, leaving 15 bases of the junction unmatched. The CDR3 sequence: CASSQPILPGTSRTGELFF. Written as DNA, the CDR3 is TGTGCCAGCAGCCAACCAATCCTCCCCGGGACTAGCAGGACCGGGGAGCTGTTTTTT.

The V call is TRBV10-2, the J call TRBJ1-2, with TRBD1 identical over 7 bases. Trimming took 8 bases from V and 5 from J; bases not matched to a gene: 17. The germline gives CDR1 WSHSY, CDR2 SAAADI. The CDR3 is made up of 16 amino acids. The CDR3 region is CASHVNIRDSAYGYTF. In DNA, the CDR3 is TGCGCCAGCCACGTGAACATCAGGGACAGTGCGTATGGCTACACCTTC.

This clonotype was seen only a few times. This chain connects TRBV27 to TRBJ1-1; D is perhaps TRBD1 (5 bases). The germline V and J ends were trimmed by 2 bases and 1 base, with 11 bases remaining between them. CDR3 length: 15 amino acids. The germline gives CDR1 MNHEY, CDR2 SMNVEV (reference sequence). The CDR3 DNA follows: TGTGCCAGCAGTTTAATAGGGGCTCAGAACACTGAAGCTTTCTTT. It translates to CASSLIGAQNTEAFF.

The gene calls are TRBV28 and TRBJ2-7, with 7 bases matching TRBD2. The V gene's germline CDR1 is MDHEN and CDR2 SYDVKM. CDR3 length: 17 amino acids. After removal of 2 bases from V and 2 bases from J, the junction contained 12 bases not matched to a gene. CDR3 region: CASSLTGGASGTYEQYF. The DNA of the CDR3 is TGTGCCAGCAGTTTAACGGGTGGGGCTAGCGGTACCTACGAGCAGTACTTC.

V gene TRBV6-1 combines with J gene TRBJ1-6; TRBD1 is a possible D gene (6 bases). Trimming shortened V by 8 bases and J by 10 bases, and 15 bases separated the two germline ends. CDR3 length equals 13 residues. Germline lookup yields CDR1 MNHNS and CDR2 SASEGT. The CDR3 DNA sequence: TGTGCCAGCCTTGGACAGTTCCAATCACCCCTCCACTTT. It specifies CASLGQFQSPLHF.

The chain couples TRBV4-3 to TRBJ2-5, with 7 bases that match TRBD2. The germline V gene encodes CDR1 LGHNA and CDR2 YSLEER. The CDR3 runs 15 residues. With 4 bases clipped from V and 4 bases from J, the junction kept 9 bases outside the gene matches. This CDR3 reads CASSPTFGEGETQYF. The CDR3 nucleotides are TGCGCCAGCAGCCCAACTTTCGGGGAGGGAGAGACCCAGTACTTC.

This clonotype was seen many times. This chain uses TRBV28 with TRBJ2-5, with D hard to call. Deletions cut 2 bases from V and 2 bases from J, with 9 bases between. The length of the CDR3 is 14 residues. Germline CDR1 reads MDHEN; CDR2 reads SYDVKM. The CDR3 bases are TGTGCCAGCAGTTTACGGCTGGTACAAGAGACCCAGTACTTC. This gives the protein CASSLRLVQETQYF.

This clonotype was seen repeatedly, ten times or more. The chain uses TRBV9 and TRBJ2-1; D unresolved. The CDR3 is 14 amino acids. The germline V gene encodes CDR1 SGDLS and CDR2 YYNGEE. Deletions cut 0 bases from V and 6 bases from J, with 10 bases between. For the CDR3, the DNA is TGTGCCAGCAGCGTAGGTGGATCCCTCAATGAGCAGTTCTTC. Amino acids: CASSVGGSLNEQFF.

This clonotype showed up just a few times. The chain uses TRBV6-1 and TRBJ2-7; 10 positions agree with TRBD1. The V gene end was trimmed by 5 bases and the J gene end by 7 bases; junction bases not matched to a gene: 11. This CDR3 comprises 15 residues. CDR1 MNHNS and CDR2 SASEGT come from the germline V gene. CDR3 protein: CASSTRQGAKGEQYF. CDR3 bases: TGTGCCAGCAGTACCCGACAGGGGGCAAAGGGTGAGCAGTACTTC.

The chain joins TRBV30 to TRBJ2-7, with D possibly TRBD1 on 5 matching bases. From germline, CDR1 is GTSNPN and CDR2 SVGIG (reference sequence). V dropped 0 bases and J dropped 3 bases, with 12 bases sitting between them. This CDR3 is 14 amino acids long. CDR3 region: CAWSVARVNYEQYF. The CDR3 coding sequence is TGTGCCTGGAGTGTCGCCAGGGTTAACTACGAGCAGTACTTC.